Below, 2 T cell receptor beta chains from the same sample are listed, as sequenced in a study of T-cell reconstitution after alpha-beta-depleted transplantation in children (dated by TCRdb to about 2016). The treatment or condition label, read with the paper, signifies: allogeneic hematopoietic cell transplantation with graft depleted of TCRalphabeta T cells and CD19 B cells. Library preparation was by PCR. Instrument on record: Illumina HiSeq 2500. TCR library preparation used molecular barcoding, with unique molecular identifiers applied to normalize quantification of the TCRbeta repertoire. Clones were called with MiXCR by TCRdb after fastp trimmed the public reads at Q25, and only in-frame beta chains were retained. Rows with a matching CDR3 protein are joined into one entry that keeps the most common DNA and genes. The sample profile shows about 400,000 distinct CDR3 sequences; roughly 15% of them were found once. 25% to 30% of the sample belongs to the ten largest clones.

The sequencing here drew on PBMCs, mostly from graft donor cells, taken 360 days after TCRalphabeta/CD19-depleted stem cell transplant. The receptors shown here come from a boy under three years old who had a stem cell transplant for Wiskott-Aldrich syndrome, so the T cells may come from the graft donor.

The CDR3: CASSWGPGAQETQYF. The CDR3 DNA reads TGTGCCAGCAGTTGGGGGCCAGGGGCACAAGAGACCCAGTACTTC. This chain links TRBV6-5 with TRBJ2-5; D is possibly TRBD1 (6 bases). Trimming pared 4 bases from V and 2 bases from J, leaving 14 bases between. Germline loops: CDR1 MNHEY, CDR2 SVGAGI. The CDR3 is 15 amino acids.

The rearrangement joins TRBV4-1 to TRBJ2-7; 9 bases map to TRBD1. This CDR3 region has 16 residues. The junction had 4 bases not matched to a gene; V was cut back by 1 base and J by 0 bases. Looked up from germline, CDR1 is MGHRA and CDR2 is YSYEKL. CDR3 sequence reads: CASSQGGQGFSYEQYF. The CDR3 DNA sequence: TGCGCCAGCAGCCAAGGTGGACAGGGGTTCTCCTACGAGCAGTACTTC.